Below, 7 T cell receptor beta chains from the same sample are listed, as sequenced in a study of blood T cell repertoires in COVID-19. Sequencing used immunoSEQ multiplex PCR; TCRdb keeps in-frame clones, though not all of them. The sample includes 150,000 to 200,000 clones, about 90% of them seen just once. Material for sequencing was PBMCs or T cells enriched from blood (not recorded which). The receptors stem from a woman aged 45-59 years who had recovered from COVID-19.

V gene TRBV7-9 combines with J gene TRBJ2-2; D ambiguous. Germline CDR1 reads SEHNR; CDR2 reads FQNEAQ (reference sequence). V lost 8 bases to trimming and J lost 1 base, with 5 bases between them. The CDR3 totals 12 residues. The CDR3 reads CASGGNTGELFF. The CDR3, as DNA: TGTGCCAGCGGCGGGAACACCGGGGAGCTGTTTTTT.

The CDR3 nucleotides are TGTGCCAGCAGCCCTAGAGCGGGAGGGCCCCTTTCCTACGAGCAGTACTTC. Its protein is CASSPRAGGPLSYEQYF. This chain connects TRBV5-4 to TRBJ2-7; 10 bases align to TRBD2. Germline CDR1 SGHNT, CDR2 YYREEE (reference sequence). There are 17 residues in the CDR3. J gave up 1 base and V 4 bases, and 11 bases lay outside the gene matches.

CDR3 residues: CASRLGGGMSYEQYF. The CDR3, as DNA: TGTGCCAGCAGGCTGGGGGGGGGAATGAGCTACGAGCAGTACTTC. V is TRBV11-3 and J is TRBJ2-7; 7 bases agree with TRBD2. The CDR3 has 15 residues. The germline gives CDR1 SGHNT, CDR2 YENEEA. V shed 6 bases and J 3 bases; nucleotides not matched to a gene: 11.

The genes are TRBV30 and TRBJ2-5, with D possibly TRBD2 on 5 matching bases. Trimming cost V 3 bases and J 3 bases, with 11 bases left between them. This CDR3 has 13 residues. Germline V gene sequence: CDR1 GTSNPN, CDR2 SVGIG (reference sequence). The CDR3 sequence is CAWSGRVKETQYF. The CDR3 DNA reads TGTGCCTGGAGCGGGCGGGTTAAAGAGACCCAGTACTTC. The full variable domain, with the rest looked up from reference TRBV30 and TRBJ2-5, is SQTIHQWPATLVQPVGSPLSLECTVEGTSNPNLYWYRQAAGRGLQLLFYSVGIGQISSEVPQNLSASRPQDRQFILSSKKLLLSDSGFYLCAWSGRVKETQYFGPGTRLLVL.

The rearrangement joins TRBV11-3 to TRBJ2-7, with D tentatively TRBD2 (6 bases). Germline V gives CDR1 SGHNT, CDR2 YENEEA. The CDR3 totals 15 residues. Trimming shortened V by 3 bases and J by 0 bases, and 12 bases separated the two germline ends. CDR3 in amino acids: CASSLPGLNSYEQYF. The CDR3 DNA reads as TGTGCCAGCAGCTTGCCGGGACTTAACTCCTACGAGCAGTACTTC.

The chain couples TRBV4-1 to TRBJ2-7; D is undetermined. Germline loops: CDR1 MGHRA, CDR2 YSYEKL. V lost 4 bases to trimming and J lost 3 bases, with 16 bases between them. This CDR3 has 15 residues. DNA for the CDR3: TGCGCCAGCAGCCTTAGTGTTTCAGGTGGCTACGAGCAGTACTTC. Residues: CASSLSVSGGYEQYF.

The rearrangement joins TRBV27 to TRBJ2-2; possible D gene TRBD1, 6 bases. Germline CDR1 is MNHEY and CDR2 is SMNVEV (reference sequence). V lost 6 bases to trimming and J lost 0 bases, with 23 bases between them. The CDR3 runs 19 residues. The CDR3 region has the DNA TGTGCCAGCAGACAGATACTTTCCAGGGGACAACCGAACACCGGGGAGCTGTTTTTT. It yields the protein CASRQILSRGQPNTGELFF.